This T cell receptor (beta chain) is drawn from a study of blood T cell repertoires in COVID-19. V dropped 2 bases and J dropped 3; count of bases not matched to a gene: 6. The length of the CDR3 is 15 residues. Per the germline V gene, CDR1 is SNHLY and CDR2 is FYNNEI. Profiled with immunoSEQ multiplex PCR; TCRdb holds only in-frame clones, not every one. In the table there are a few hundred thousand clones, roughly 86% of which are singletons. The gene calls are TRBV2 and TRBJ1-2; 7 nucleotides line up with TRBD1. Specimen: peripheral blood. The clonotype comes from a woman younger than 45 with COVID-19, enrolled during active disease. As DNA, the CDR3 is TGTGCCAGCAGTGAACCAACAGGGGTGGACTATGGCTACACCTTC. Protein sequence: CASSEPTGVDYGYTF.